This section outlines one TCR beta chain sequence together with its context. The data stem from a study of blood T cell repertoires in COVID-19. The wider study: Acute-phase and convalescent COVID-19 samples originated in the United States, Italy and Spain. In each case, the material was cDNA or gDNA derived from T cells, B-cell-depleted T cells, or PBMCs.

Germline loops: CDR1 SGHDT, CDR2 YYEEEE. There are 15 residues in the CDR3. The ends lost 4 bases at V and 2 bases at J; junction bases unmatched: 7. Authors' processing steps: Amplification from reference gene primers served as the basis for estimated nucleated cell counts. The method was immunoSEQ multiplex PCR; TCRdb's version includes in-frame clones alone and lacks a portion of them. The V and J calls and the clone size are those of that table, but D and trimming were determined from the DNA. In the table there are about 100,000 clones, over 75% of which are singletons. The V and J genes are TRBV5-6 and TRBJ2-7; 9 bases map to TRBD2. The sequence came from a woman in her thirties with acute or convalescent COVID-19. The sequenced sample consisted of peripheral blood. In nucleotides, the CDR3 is TGTGCCAGCAGCCGCTCGGGACTAGCAGCCTACGAGCAGTACTTC. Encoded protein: CASSRSGLAAYEQYF.